Reported below is one TCR beta chain. This record belongs to a study of blood T cell repertoires in COVID-19. Germline lookup yields CDR1 SGHDT and CDR2 YYEEEE. The V segment lost 1 base and the J segment 3 bases; nucleotides outside the gene matches: 9. The CDR3 length is 16 residues. The protocol was immunoSEQ multiplex PCR, while the TCRdb copy is restricted to in-frame clones and leaves out a portion. Here the sample spans under 250,000 clones, 80% to 85% being singletons. The V and J genes are TRBV5-6 and TRBJ1-2; 7 bases map to TRBD1. The specimen sequenced was peripheral blood. The receptor's source is a woman aged 55-69 years who had recovered from COVID-19. The CDR3 reads CASSLIGRGRYYGYTF. As DNA, the CDR3 is TGTGCCAGCAGCTTGATTGGTAGGGGGCGCTACTATGGCTACACCTTC.